This entry lists 10 T cell receptor beta chains sequenced from one sample in a study of T cells in Graves' hyperthyroidism and ophthalmopathy. The TCR beta CDR3 regions underwent amplification using RNA transcripts as the source. HTBI primers were used for first-round RT-PCR of the TCR CDR3. MiXCR was run by TCRdb on the multiplex PCR reads, yielding one entry per CDR3 protein. Of around 500,000 distinct CDR3 sequences in the sample, 14% were seen once. Material: blood. These TCRs come from a woman aged 18-29 years with Graves' hyperthyroidism.

Many counts were recorded for this clonotype. The chain combines TRBV20-1 with TRBJ1-6; 8 bases line up with TRBD1. CDR3 length equals 15 residues. V shed 1 base, J shed 9 bases, and the junction held 8 bases outside the gene matches. The germline gives CDR1 DFQATT, CDR2 SNEGSKA (reference sequence). CDR3: CSARAGQGAGSPLHF. Written as DNA, the CDR3 is TGCAGTGCTAGAGCGGGGCAGGGGGCGGGTTCACCCCTCCACTTT.

Ten or more counts support this clonotype. V gene TRBV19 combines with J gene TRBJ1-1, with a possible D match to TRBD1 (5 bases). This CDR3 region has 16 residues. Per the germline V gene, CDR1 is LNHDA and CDR2 is SQIVND (reference sequence). V shed 7 bases and J shed 4 bases, with 22 bases lying between them. This CDR3 is CASTVTRGTTSTEAFF. CDR3 DNA: TGTGCCAGTACCGTAACGAGGGGCACTACGAGCACTGAAGCTTTCTTT.

The chain couples TRBV6-1 to TRBJ1-4; D uncertain. The germline V gene has CDR1 MNHNS and CDR2 SASEGT. This CDR3 contains 15 residues. Trimming removed 5 bases at V and 6 bases at J, with 16 bases between. This chain's CDR3 is CASSTWAGSHEKLFF. The CDR3 coding sequence is TGTGCCAGCAGTACTTGGGCCGGGTCCCATGAAAAACTGTTTTTT.

This clonotype was counted ten times or more. The chain combines TRBV30 with TRBJ1-2, with unresolved D. This CDR3 is built from 14 residues. Germline CDR1 reads GTSNPN; CDR2 reads SVGIG (reference sequence). CDR3 sequence: CTLPPVRQSGGYTF. In nucleotides, the CDR3 is TGTACCTTACCCCCGGTGAGGCAGTCCGGAGGCTACACCTTC.

This clonotype has more than one count but fewer than ten. The chain combines TRBV5-5 with TRBJ2-5, with no clear D. Trimming left V 0 bases short and J 5 bases short, with 11 bases between. The germline CDR1 and CDR2 sequences are SGHKS and YYEKEE (reference sequence). The CDR3 totals 14 residues. DNA of the CDR3: TGTGCCAGCAGCTTGGCTGGGCCCGGGGAGACCCAGTACTTC. Translating gives CASSLAGPGETQYF.

This clonotype was seen many times. The CDR3 region is CASGLGPNQPQHF. The CDR3 nucleotides are TGTGCTAGTGGTTTGGGCCCTAATCAGCCCCAGCATTTT. The chain carries TRBV12-5 and TRBJ1-5; D call uncertain. Trimming cost V 1 base and J 4 bases, with 5 bases left between them. There are 13 residues in the CDR3. Germline assignment: CDR1 LGHNT and CDR2 FRNRAP.

This clonotype has at least ten counts. The chain employs TRBV27 and TRBJ2-7, with 7 bases matching TRBD1. The CDR3 is made up of 15 amino acids. In germline, CDR1 is MNHEY, CDR2 SMNVEV (reference sequence). J gave up 1 base and V 4 bases, and 7 bases lay outside the gene matches. CDR3: CASSSRTGFSYEQYF. CDR3 nucleotide sequence: TGTGCCAGCAGTTCCCGGACAGGCTTTTCCTACGAGCAGTACTTC.

This clonotype was seen many times. The chain is built from TRBV9 and TRBJ2-1; TRBD2 agrees at 7 bases. Per germline, CDR1 SGDLS and CDR2 YYNGEE. The CDR3 spans 15 residues. With V trimmed by 1 base and J by 2 bases, 3 bases remained unmatched. CDR3 DNA sequence: TGTGCCAGCAGCGTAATGACTAGCCCCTACAATGAGCAGTTCTTC. The encoded protein is CASSVMTSPYNEQFF.

The chain combines TRBV25-1 with TRBJ2-3, with D perhaps matching TRBD1 (5 bases). Germline V gene lookup returns CDR1 MGHDK and CDR2 SYGVNS. Trimming removed 4 bases at V and 2 bases at J, with 10 bases between. There are 14 residues in the CDR3. CDR3 loop: CASSGAGSTDTQYF. CDR3 nucleotides: TGTGCCAGCAGTGGGGCAGGGTCCACAGATACGCAGTATTTT. Based on the CDR3 plus reference TRBV25-1 and TRBJ2-3, the full variable domain is EADIYQTPRYLVIGTGKKITLECSQTMGHDKMYWYQQDPGMELHLIHYSYGVNSTEKGDLSSESTVSRIRTEHFPLTLESARPSHTSQYLCASSGAGSTDTQYFGPGTRLTVL.

This clonotype showed up many times. The chain employs TRBV11-3 and TRBJ2-3; 7 bases fit TRBD1. The trim removed 9 bases at V and 3 bases at J, leaving 6 bases unmatched. This CDR3 is 13 amino acids long. Germline V gene lookup returns CDR1 SGHNT and CDR2 YENEEA. The CDR3 here is CASKGGETDTQYF. The DNA for the CDR3 is TGTGCCAGTAAAGGGGGCGAGACAGATACGCAGTATTTT.